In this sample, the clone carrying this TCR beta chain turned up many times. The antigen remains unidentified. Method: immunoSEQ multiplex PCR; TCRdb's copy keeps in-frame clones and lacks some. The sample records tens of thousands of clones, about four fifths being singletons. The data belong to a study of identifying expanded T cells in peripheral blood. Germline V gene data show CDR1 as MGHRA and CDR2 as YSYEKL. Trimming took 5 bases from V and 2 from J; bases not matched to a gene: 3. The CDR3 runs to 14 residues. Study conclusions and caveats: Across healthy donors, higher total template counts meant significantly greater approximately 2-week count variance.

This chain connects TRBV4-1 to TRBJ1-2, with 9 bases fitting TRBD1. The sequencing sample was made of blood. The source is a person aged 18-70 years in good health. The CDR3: CASSGGTGNYGYTF. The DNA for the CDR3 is TGCGCCAGCAGCGGGGGGACAGGGAACTATGGCTACACCTTC.